This record concerns one T cell receptor (beta chain) sequence. What it recognizes is unknown. Germline trimming cut 5 bases from V and 3 bases from J; bases unmatched to any gene: 7. The V gene's germline CDR1 is SGHTA and CDR2 FQGNSA. This CDR3 is 15 amino acids long. The method was immunoSEQ multiplex PCR; TCRdb's version includes in-frame clones alone and lacks a portion of them. This table holds around 20,000 clones, about 95% found once. The sample originates from a study of B cell selection in AIRE deficiency. Findings and caveats of the study: Of around 3,700 shared Treg TCRbeta sequences, 30% to 40% were healthy-donor-only and about 9% patient-only. About 30% of healthy-shared Treg TCRbeta sequences appeared in patient Tconv cells. In TCRBV usage, CDR3 length and diversity, patient Tconv and Treg cells matched healthy donors.

Regulatory T cells were sorted as CD4+CD25hiCD127low/negative cells. The source material was Tregs sorted from PBMCs. The chain recombines TRBV7-2 with TRBJ1-3; 7 bases agree with TRBD1. The sequence was obtained from a human donor with AIRE deficiency. The CDR3 loop is CASSAATGVGNTIYF. The DNA for the CDR3 is TGTGCCAGCAGCGCAGCTACAGGGGTTGGAAACACCATATATTTT.